The TCR beta chain under discussion was sequenced for a study of blood T cell repertoires in COVID-19. Overall study context: Samples came from the United States, Italy and Spain, spanning acute and convalescent COVID-19. Sample material is recorded as cDNA or gDNA derived from T cells, B-cell-depleted T cells, or PBMCs.

Original analysis: Quantification of nucleated cells was approximated via reference gene primer amplification. TCRdb keeps only in-frame clones here, not all; method: immunoSEQ multiplex PCR. The V and J calls and clone size are taken from that table; D and trimming were inferred from the DNA. The sample records 95,000 to 150,000 clones, nearly 90% being singletons. The CDR3 totals 15 residues. The germline V and J ends were trimmed by 5 bases and 4 bases, with 15 bases remaining between them. Germline V CDR1 and CDR2: SGHAT, FQNNGV. The TCR sequence derives from a woman older than 75 with acute or convalescent COVID-19. Sequencing was performed on peripheral blood. The chain carries TRBV11-2 and TRBJ2-1; D may be TRBD2 (5 bases). CDR3 residues: CASSPPPGLYNEQFF. The CDR3 nucleotides read TGTGCCAGCAGCCCGCCCCCGGGGTTATACAATGAGCAGTTCTTC.